The 19 T cell receptor beta chains reported below all come from one sample, sequenced in a study of shared clonotypes between healthy human individuals. Profiled with immunoSEQ multiplex PCR; TCRdb holds only in-frame clones, not every one. The sample records a few million clones, 93% being singletons. Sequenced sample: naive CD4+ T cells from PBMCs. Subset described: CD45RA+ positively selected. The receptors derive from a man between 18 and 29 years old in good health. Some clones in this sample may be carry-over from other donors' samples.

The chain couples TRBV25-1 to TRBJ2-2, with D perhaps matching TRBD2 (6 bases). The CDR3 is 13 residues long. Trimming took 3 bases from V and 6 from J, leaving 8 bases between them. CDR1 and CDR2 from the germline V gene are MGHDK and SYGVNS. The CDR3 reads CASSEEGSGELFF. CDR3 DNA: TGTGCCAGCAGTGAGGAGGGGTCCGGGGAGCTGTTTTTT.

Remarks on this clone: The same CDR3 arises from other DNA sequences in this sample as well. The rearrangement uses TRBV11-1 and TRBJ2-7; 11 bases are a match to TRBD2. Germline CDR1 SGHAT, CDR2 FQDESV (reference sequence). V trimming: 2 bases; J trimming: 0 bases; junction bases outside the gene matches: 0. The CDR3 sequence is 15 residues long. This CDR3 reads CASSLTSGSSYEQYF. The DNA for the CDR3 is TGTGCCAGCAGCTTAACTAGCGGGAGCTCCTACGAGCAGTACTTC.

V gene TRBV27 combines with J gene TRBJ2-1, with D unclear. V lost 6 bases and J lost 6, with 12 bases in between. CDR1 and CDR2 (germline): MNHEY, SMNVEV (reference sequence). CDR3 length: 13 residues. CDR3: CASRTTGSNEQFF. CDR3 nucleotide sequence: TGTGCCAGCAGAACCACCGGTAGCAATGAGCAGTTCTTC.

J is TRBJ1-2 and V is TRBV19; D is undetermined. This CDR3 contains 17 residues. Germline loops: CDR1 LNHDA, CDR2 SQIVND (reference sequence). The germline V and J ends were trimmed by 1 base and 0 bases, with 15 bases remaining between them. DNA for the CDR3: TGTGCCAGTAGTATAGTTTTCTTCGGCAGGTCTAACTATGGCTACACCTTC. It is translated as CASSIVFFGRSNYGYTF. Full variable domain (rest looked up from reference TRBV19 and TRBJ1-2): DGGITQSPKYLFRKEGQNVTLSCEQNLNHDAMYWYRQDPGQGLRLIYYSQIVNDFQKGDIAEGYSVSREKKESFPLTVTSAQKNPTAFYLCASSIVFFGRSNYGYTFGSGTRLTVV.

This clone was detected only once. The chain has TRBV5-1 and TRBJ2-1; perhaps TRBD2 as D (5 bases). The germline V gene has CDR1 SGHRS and CDR2 YFSETQ. The CDR3 spans 14 residues. The ends were cut back, 4 bases at V and 5 bases at J, with 13 bases in the middle. CDR3 DNA: TGCGCCAGCAGCCTACTAGGTCACGACAATGAGCAGTTCTTC. Translation: CASSLLGHDNEQFF. The variable domain in full, completed from reference TRBV5-1 and TRBJ2-1, reads KAGVTQTPRYLIKTRGQQVTLSCSPISGHRSVSWYQQTPGQGLQFLFEYFSETQRNKGNFPGRFSGRQFSNSRSEMNVSTLELGDSALYLCASSLLGHDNEQFFGPGTRLTVL.

This chain links TRBV28 with TRBJ2-1; D gene unclear. Germline V gives CDR1 MDHEN, CDR2 SYDVKM. V dropped 4 bases and J dropped 8 bases, with 24 bases sitting between them. The CDR3 totals 17 residues. The CDR3 DNA reads TGTGCCAGCAGTTCCCCCGGGTTTATAGGTAGTGTCGATGAGCAGTTCTTC. It codes for CASSSPGFIGSVDEQFF.

V usage is TRBV11-3 and J usage is TRBJ2-1; a possible D gene is TRBD2 (6 bases). CDR3 size: 19 residues. Trimming removed 0 bases at V and 0 bases at J, with 18 bases between. The germline V gene has CDR1 SGHNT and CDR2 YENEEA. The CDR3 nucleotides read TGTGCCAGCAGCTTAGAAAACTCGGGACTCCTGAGCTCCTACAATGAGCAGTTCTTC. Residues: CASSLENSGLLSSYNEQFF. Full variable domain (missing parts from reference TRBV11-3 and TRBJ2-1): EAGVVQSPRYKIIEKKQPVAFWCNPISGHNTLYWYLQNLGQGPELLIRYENEEAVDDSQLPKDRFSAERLKGVDSTLKIQPAELGDSAVYLCASSLENSGLLSSYNEQFFGPGTRLTVL.

The genes are TRBV6-1 and TRBJ2-6, with D tentatively TRBD1 (5 bases). The V end lost 1 base, the J end lost 0 bases, and 10 bases lay between the germline ends. CDR3 size: 17 residues. Germline V lookup: CDR1 MNHNS, CDR2 SASEGT. The chain's CDR3 is CASSEGTGSSGANVLTF. Written as DNA, the CDR3 is TGTGCCAGCAGTGAAGGCACAGGCTCCTCTGGGGCCAACGTCCTGACTTTC.

A single count supports this clone. CDR3 in amino acids: CASSSRGVVYEQYF. CDR3 sequence (DNA): TGTGCCAGCAGCTCCAGGGGTGTTGTCTACGAGCAGTACTTC. The rearrangement uses TRBV7-9 and TRBJ2-7; tentatively, D is TRBD1 (6 bases). Trimming stripped 4 bases from V and 3 bases from J, with 13 bases between. CDR3 size: 14 residues. Germline V gene lookup returns CDR1 SEHNR and CDR2 FQNEAQ (reference sequence).

This clone was seen just once. The chain couples TRBV9 to TRBJ2-7; the match to TRBD1 covers 7 bases. This CDR3 contains 15 residues. The V and J ends lost 0 bases and 4 bases, in that order; junction bases with no gene match: 7. Germline V lookup: CDR1 SGDLS, CDR2 YYNGEE. CDR3 residues: CASSVAATGSYEQYF. CDR3 in DNA: TGTGCCAGCAGCGTAGCGGCGACAGGGAGTTACGAGCAGTACTTC.

The CDR3 protein is CASSSSRVGGADTQYF. The CDR3 nucleotides read TGTGCCAGCAGCTCCAGTAGGGTTGGGGGGGCAGATACGCAGTATTTT. The chain links TRBV7-8 to TRBJ2-3; TRBD2 matches 7 bases. This CDR3 is built from 16 residues. V lost 4 bases to trimming and J lost 4 bases; unmatched junction nucleotides: 11. Germline CDR1 is SGHVS and CDR2 is FQNEAQ.

This chain connects TRBV2 to TRBJ1-5, with 9 bases fitting TRBD1. This CDR3 has 14 residues. Trimming took 6 bases from V and 7 from J; bases not matched to a gene: 7. Germline CDR1 is SNHLY and CDR2 is FYNNEI. The CDR3 loop is CASSVGDRAQPQHF. CDR3 DNA sequence: TGTGCCAGCAGCGTTGGGGACAGGGCGCAGCCCCAGCATTTT.

This chain uses TRBV4-2 with TRBJ2-5; no reliable D call. CDR3 length equals 14 residues. Between the trimmed V and J ends, which lost 1 base and 3 bases, there was a span of 9 bases. From germline, CDR1 is LGHNA and CDR2 YNFKEQ. The CDR3 loop is CASSQGASEETQYF. CDR3 nucleotide sequence: TGTGCCAGCAGCCAAGGGGCCAGCGAAGAGACCCAGTACTTC.

The J gene is TRBJ1-3, the V gene TRBV6-6; D perhaps matches TRBD1 (6 bases). Germline V gives CDR1 MNHNY, CDR2 SVGAGI (reference sequence). The V end was cut by 7 bases, the J end by 0 bases, with 10 bases between. The CDR3 is 14 residues long. The CDR3 is CASTTGSSGNTIYF. The CDR3 bases are TGTGCCAGCACTACAGGGAGCTCTGGAAACACCATATATTTT.

The chain couples TRBV29-1 to TRBJ2-7; D call uncertain. Deletions cut 1 base from V and 3 bases from J, with 4 bases between. The CDR3 length is 11 residues. Germline CDR1 SQVTM, CDR2 ANQGSEA. In DNA, the CDR3 is TGCAGCGTTGAAGGTCGCTACGAGCAGTACTTC. It specifies CSVEGRYEQYF.

The V gene is TRBV30, the J gene TRBJ1-5; a weak D match, TRBD1 (5 bases). The V end lost 5 bases, the J end lost 4 bases, and 15 bases lay between the germline ends. Germline-derived CDR1 and CDR2 are GTSNPN and SVGIG (reference sequence). The CDR3 loop spans 14 amino acids. The CDR3 region is CAWGPPGENQPQHF. Written as DNA, the CDR3 is TGTGCCTGGGGTCCCCCGGGGGAGAATCAGCCCCAGCATTTT.

As to this clone: This same CDR3 is encoded by further DNA sequences in the sample. The chain uses TRBV7-8 and TRBJ2-7, with D unclear. CDR1 and CDR2 (germline): SGHVS, FQNEAQ. The CDR3 has 13 amino acids. Trimming stripped 0 bases from V and 2 bases from J, with 5 bases between. The DNA of the CDR3 is TGTGCCAGCAGCTTAGCGGGCACCTACGAGCAGTACTTC. This encodes CASSLAGTYEQYF.

V usage is TRBV2 and J usage is TRBJ2-2; 15 bases map to TRBD2. This CDR3 comprises 15 residues. Germline loops: CDR1 SNHLY, CDR2 FYNNEI. Germline trimming cut 7 bases from V and 5 bases from J; bases unmatched to any gene: 2. This CDR3 is CASTGTSGRTGELFF. CDR3 nucleotide sequence: TGTGCCAGCACCGGGACTAGCGGGAGGACCGGGGAGCTGTTTTTT.

The chain links TRBV6-1 to TRBJ2-5; no firm D call. Germline V gene lookup returns CDR1 MNHNS and CDR2 SASEGT. CDR3 length: 8 residues. Written as DNA, the CDR3 is TGTGGTCGGGAGACCCAGTACTTC. It yields the protein CGRETQYF.